The clone carrying this T cell receptor beta chain has ten or more counts. Antigen unknown. The data originate from a study of molecular identifiers for immune sequencing clone quantification. Notes on the study in general: Detectable among approximately 930,000 naive cells, according to reports, was Jurkat TCR RNA spiked in from one cell. For effector cells, clones above 20 RNA copies held over 98% of molecules; for naive cells, under 1%.

Germline loops: CDR1 SGHDN, CDR2 FVKESK. Trimming removed 4 bases at V and 1 base at J, with 8 bases between. The CDR3 contains 14 residues. Sorting isolated naive CD8 T cells as CD8+CD4-CCR7+CD45RA+ events. The bulk TCR libraries were made with methods described before and with listed TCR primers. TCRdb re-called the PCR reads with MiXCR, one entry per CDR3 protein. The sample has around 300,000 distinct CDR3 sequences, roughly a quarter seen once; the top ten hold 0.74%. Material: naive CD8+ T cells from blood, with Jurkat cell RNA spiked in. Subset noted: FACS-sorted CD8+CD4-CCR7+CD45RA+ naive T cells. The chain couples TRBV14 to TRBJ2-4; D might be TRBD2 (5 bases). This TCR was recovered from a human donor in good health. Some libraries in this study had Jurkat cell RNA spiked in. Written as DNA, the CDR3 is TGTGCCAGCAGCCCCCGCGGGGCCAAAAACATTCAGTACTTC. This encodes CASSPRGAKNIQYF.